These 11 T cell receptor beta chains were all obtained from the same sample, sequenced in a study of human versus mouse CDR3 diversity and MHC coevolution. TCRdb keeps only in-frame clones here, not all; method: immunoSEQ multiplex PCR. The repertoire holds about 81,000 clones, with over 85% as singletons. The specimen sequenced was naive CD4+ T cells from blood. Subset indicated: CD45RO-negative CD62L-positive naive CD4 T cells. The source is a person aged 25-75 years in good health.

The table lists this clone with a few counts. V is TRBV18 and J is TRBJ2-7, with TRBD1 matching 7 bases. J was trimmed by 0 bases and V by 6 bases; bases with no gene match: 8. Per germline, CDR1 KGHSH and CDR2 LQKENI. CDR3 size: 15 residues. In DNA, the CDR3 is TGTGCCAGCTCGGGCCGGGACAGCAGCTCCTACGAGCAGTACTTC. It codes for CASSGRDSSSYEQYF.

This clone was found a few times. This chain connects TRBV11-3 to TRBJ2-7; D may be TRBD2 (6 bases). This CDR3 is built from 14 residues. Trimming shortened V by 5 bases and J by 6 bases, and 17 bases separated the two germline ends. Germline-derived CDR1 and CDR2 are SGHNT and YENEEA. The CDR3 here is CASSQGGQRAEQYF. CDR3 in DNA: TGTGCCAGCAGCCAAGGTGGGCAGCGGGCCGAGCAGTACTTC.

The chain links TRBV6-5 to TRBJ2-5; 7 bases fit TRBD2. The DNA matches TRBJ2-7 better at its end, which makes the J call doubtful. This CDR3 comprises 14 residues. Germline CDR1 is MNHEY and CDR2 is SVGAGI. The CDR3 reads CASSYYGLAYEQYF. CDR3 nucleotide sequence: TGTGCCAGCAGTTACTATGGACTAGCCTACGAGCAGTACTTC.

For this clone: One end of the junction does not line up with germline, which may come from a read error. This chain joins TRBV29-1 and TRBJ1-2; D call uncertain. This CDR3 is built from 11 residues. CDR1 and CDR2 (germline): SQVTM, ANQGSEA. CDR3 bases: TGCAGCGTTGGAGGTAACCATGGCTACACCTTC. This codes for CSVGGNHGYTF.

The rearrangement links TRBV29-1 to TRBJ2-7; 9 bases fit TRBD2. Germline CDR1 is SQVTM and CDR2 is ANQGSEA. J gave up 6 bases and V 4 bases, and 4 bases lay outside the gene matches. The CDR3 runs 12 residues. CDR3 nucleotides: TGCAGCGTTGCCGCGGGAGGGCGCGAGCAGTACTTC. This translates into CSVAAGGREQYF.

The rearrangement links TRBV27 to TRBJ2-1; 10 bases map to TRBD2. CDR3 size: 16 residues. V dropped 3 bases and J dropped 5; count of bases not matched to a gene: 7. Germline V CDR1 and CDR2: MNHEY, SMNVEV (reference sequence). The CDR3 is CASSFVTSGAHNEQFF. The CDR3 DNA follows: TGTGCCAGCAGTTTCGTCACTAGCGGGGCCCACAATGAGCAGTTCTTC.

The chain combines TRBV7-2 with TRBJ1-4; TRBD1 matches 7 bases. The CDR3 sequence is 15 residues long. J gave up 7 bases and V 5 bases, and 10 bases lay outside the gene matches. In germline, CDR1 is SGHTA, CDR2 FQGNSA. The CDR3 sequence is CASSHRAAGGEKLFF. Here the CDR3 DNA reads TGTGCCAGCAGCCACCGTGCGGCAGGGGGTGAAAAACTGTTTTTT.

V gene TRBV5-1 combines with J gene TRBJ1-5; D might be TRBD1 (5 bases). The germline V gene has CDR1 SGHRS and CDR2 YFSETQ. V dropped 4 bases and J dropped 3 bases, with 11 bases sitting between them. The CDR3 is 14 residues long. The CDR3 region has the DNA TGCGCCAGCAGCGTTACAGGCCTCAATCAGCCCCAGCATTTT. Protein sequence: CASSVTGLNQPQHF.

The chain recombines TRBV6-5 with TRBJ1-5; tentatively, D is TRBD1 (5 bases). There are 14 residues in the CDR3. V was trimmed by 5 bases and J by 0 bases, leaving 8 bases between them. Germline V gene data show CDR1 as MNHEY and CDR2 as SVGAGI. The CDR3 sequence is CASSEQDSNQPQHF. Written as DNA, the CDR3 is TGTGCCAGCAGTGAACAGGATAGCAATCAGCCCCAGCATTTT.

The chain recombines TRBV28 with TRBJ1-1, with 7 bases identical to TRBD1. CDR1 is MDHEN and CDR2 is SYDVKM in the germline V gene. Trimming removed 6 bases from V and 4 bases from J; junction bases left unmatched: 8. The CDR3 covers 14 residues. The CDR3 region has the DNA TGTGCCAGCAGGGAGACAGGGCCGACCACTGAAGCTTTCTTT. It is translated as CASRETGPTTEAFF. The whole variable domain, filled in from reference TRBV28 and TRBJ1-1, reads DVKVTQSSRYLVKRTGEKVFLECVQDMDHENMFWYRQDPGLGLRLIYFSYDVKMKEKGDIPEGYSVSREKKERFSLILESASTNQTSMYLCASRETGPTTEAFFGQGTRLTVV.

The chain couples TRBV18 to TRBJ2-7; D unclear. From germline, CDR1 is KGHSH and CDR2 LQKENI. The V and J ends lost 2 bases and 4 bases respectively, with 9 bases between them. This CDR3 comprises 13 residues. CDR3 DNA sequence: TGTGCCAGCTCACCATTCCCCCTGTACGAGCAGTACTTC. Amino acids: CASSPFPLYEQYF.